Sequencing of this T cell receptor beta chain was carried out in a study of neurological immune-mediated disorders. Findings and caveats of the study: The most TCR clonal expansion was seen in HTLV-1-associated myelopathy, whereas the least was seen in multiple sclerosis, below the level in healthy controls. CDR3 amino acid sequences found in expanded clones were never shared across subjects, suggesting private repertoires in all groups.

CDR1 and CDR2 (germline): DFQATT, SNEGSKA (reference sequence). This CDR3 has 14 residues. The V end lost 0 bases, the J end lost 0 bases, and 6 bases lay between the germline ends. This clonotype was picked up many times. Its specificity is unknown. Documented time point: longitudinal time-point 3. A 10-nucleotide random UMI tagged transcripts in template-switch 5'RACE cDNA synthesis. TCRdb re-analysed the 5' RACE reads in MiXCR, keeping a single row per CDR3 protein. The table shows approximately 48,000 distinct CDR3 sequences, with roughly 13% occurring only once. The sequence came from a male donor with HTLV-1-associated myelopathy (HAM/TSP). The genes are TRBV20-1 and TRBJ2-4; D remains ambiguous. The specimen was PBMCs. CDR3 in amino acids: CSARDFVAKNIQYF. The CDR3 bases are TGCAGTGCTAGAGATTTCGTAGCCAAAAACATTCAGTACTTC.